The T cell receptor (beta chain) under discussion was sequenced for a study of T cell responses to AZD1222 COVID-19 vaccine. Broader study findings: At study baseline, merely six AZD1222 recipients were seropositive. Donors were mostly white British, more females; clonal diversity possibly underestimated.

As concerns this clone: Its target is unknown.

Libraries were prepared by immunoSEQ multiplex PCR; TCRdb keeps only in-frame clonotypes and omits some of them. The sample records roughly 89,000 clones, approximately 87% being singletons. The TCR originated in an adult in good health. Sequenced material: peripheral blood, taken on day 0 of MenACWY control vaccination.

The chain's CDR3 is CASSLMLAREQYF. CDR3 nucleotide sequence: TGTGCCAGCAGCTTAATGCTCGCGCGGGAGCAGTACTTC. The chain uses TRBV11-2 and TRBJ2-7; no firm D call. CDR3 length equals 13 residues. V lost 2 bases and J 7 bases, leaving 12 bases between the germline ends. In germline, CDR1 is SGHAT, CDR2 FQNNGV.